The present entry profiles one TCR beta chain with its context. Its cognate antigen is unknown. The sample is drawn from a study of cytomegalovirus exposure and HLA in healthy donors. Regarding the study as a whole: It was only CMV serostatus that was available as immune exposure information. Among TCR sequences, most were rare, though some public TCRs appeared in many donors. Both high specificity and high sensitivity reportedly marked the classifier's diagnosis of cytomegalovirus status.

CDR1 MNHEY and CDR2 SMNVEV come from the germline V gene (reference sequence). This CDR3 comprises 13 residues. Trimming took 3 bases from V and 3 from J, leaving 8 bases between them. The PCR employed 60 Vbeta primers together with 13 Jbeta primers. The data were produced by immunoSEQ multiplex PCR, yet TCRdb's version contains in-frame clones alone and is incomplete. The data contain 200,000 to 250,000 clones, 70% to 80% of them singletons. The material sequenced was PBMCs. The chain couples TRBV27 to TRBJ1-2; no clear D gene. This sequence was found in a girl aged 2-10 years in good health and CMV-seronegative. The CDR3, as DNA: TGTGCCAGCAGTTTGGGCCTTTACTATGGCTACACCTTC. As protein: CASSLGLYYGYTF.